The clone carrying this TCR beta chain was observed a few times. What went into each PCR as a spike was synthetic TCR analog templates. Produced via immunoSEQ multiplex PCR; TCRdb's table is partial and in-frame only. The repertoire consists of tens of thousands of clones, with roughly 84% occurring once and the leading ten covering 2% to 2.5%. V gave up 4 bases and J gave up 9 bases; unmatched junction bases: 9. Germline loops: CDR1 MRHNA, CDR2 SNTAGT. CDR3 length: 15 residues. These data belong to a study of PD-L1 blockade in urothelial cancer. Study-wide background: Every 3 weeks, patients received intravenous atezolizumab 1,200 mg, beginning 2014. Men with urothelial cancer arising in the bladder made up about 90% of the roughly 29 patients. A median blood sample held about 140,000 T cells and approximately 80,000 unique TCRs.

Time point: pretreatment peripheral blood. The V and J genes are TRBV6-4 and TRBJ2-1; 10 bases align to TRBD2. The TCR sequence derives from a man between 60 and 75 years old with urothelial cancer. The source material was PBMCs, sampled around atezolizumab (anti-PD-L1) treatment. The CDR3 loop reads CASSGEREGSGEQFF. For the CDR3, the DNA is TGTGCCAGCAGTGGCGAGCGGGAGGGTAGCGGTGAGCAGTTCTTC.